This T cell receptor beta chain was sequenced for a study of regulatory T cells in long-lasting Graves disease (dated by TCRdb to the early 2020s). For the study in its entirety: In the newly diagnosed Graves' disease group, patients had been taking antithyroid drugs for less than 3 months. This study used TCR sequencing and RNA sequencing of peripheral blood to compare persistent Graves' disease patients against newly diagnosed Graves' disease patients. The study was conducted in China and was registered as a clinical trial. TCR sequencing covered around 13 persistent and approximately 20 newly diagnosed Graves' disease patients, about 35 samples in total.

The sample's time point label is to be understood as: newly diagnosed GD, antithyroid drugs for less than 3 months. RNA was extracted from PBMCs in TRIzol for both TCR sequencing and RNA sequencing. The diagnosis of Graves' disease was made according to American Thyroid Association guidelines. Patients for the study were recruited at an endocrinology department in Xi'an, China. Each patient gave about 9.1 milliliters of peripheral blood, collected in an EDTA anticoagulant tube. PBMCs were isolated by Ficoll Paque Plus density gradient separation without further T cell sorting. An Agilent 2100 Bioanalyzer and agarose gel were used to check RNA quality, and a NanoDrop 2000 was used to measure RNA concentration. Per the germline V gene, MNHEY is the CDR1 and SVGEGT is the CDR2. The CDR3 runs 13 residues from the cysteine to the phenylalanine. Only CDR3 DNA is held: 39 bases, read in frame from base 1.

As regards this clonotype: Its antigen is not yet known. A much more abundant neighbour one base away suggests this may be a read error.

The method was multiplex PCR. Instrument on record: Illumina HiSeq 4000. TCR beta libraries were built with iRepertoire HTBI primers and Arm-PCR amplification of CDR3 regions. Before sequencing, the PCR products went through gel purification. The original methods were these. A total of 62 TRBV and under 15 TRBJ segments were identified across samples and were used for gene usage analysis of CDR3 amino acid clonotypes. COPE and FqMerger were used to merge filtered high-quality paired reads into contigs. BLAST was used to align contigs to the IMGT TRBV, TRBD and TRBJ reference genes, and CDR3 was defined following IMGT. Any clonotype with a frequency above 0.1% was classified as a highly expanded clone. Repertoire diversity was measured by Shannon entropy, and V-J evenness by the Gini coefficient. A clonotype found in more than one individual was treated as public. Clones were called with MiXCR by TCRdb after fastp trimmed the public reads at Q25, and only in-frame beta chains were retained. For every CDR3 protein sequence, its rows merge into one entry that carries the most common genes and DNA. For this entry, the V and J calls and clone size follow TCRdb and not the study's own pipeline. The sample data list about 450,000 distinct CDR3 sequences, and around 15% of these were observed just once. Of the sample, about 10% is held by the ten largest clones.

What the authors observed across the whole study: TRBV28, TRBJ1-2 and TRBJ2-5 were preferentially used in persistent disease, while TRBV20-1 and TRBJ2-1 were favored in newly diagnosed disease. Sequencing and analysis were restricted to the TCR beta chain. The authors noted that the small sample size was a limitation that may lower accuracy. Only peripheral blood was studied, because thyroid tissue, the primary lesion, was inaccessible. Patients with persistent disease shared more public clonotypes (under 3,000) than newly diagnosed patients did (approximately 1,000). Compared with newly diagnosed patients, patients with persistent Graves' disease had lower TCR Shannon entropy and fewer highly expanded clones, which suggests clonal expansion.

These data were likewise used in another study, on T cells in Graves' hyperthyroidism and ophthalmopathy. Reported in the second study: A patient counted as having stable Graves' hyperthyroidism if no progression to ophthalmopathy occurred over 18 months of follow-up. Hyperthyroidism patients were newly diagnosed, with disease duration under 2 months, and aged 18 to 65 years. Exclusion was applied to patients with uncontrolled infections, other autoimmune diseases, pregnancy or lactation. Diagnoses relied on clinical symptoms, serum thyroxine and TRAb, thyroid ultrasound and orbital computed tomography. The first round of RT-PCR for the TCR CDR3 was performed with the HTBI primer set and the Qiagen OneStep RT-PCR kit. Most expanded thyroid clonotypes (frequency above 0.001) were also detected in blood, a finding suggesting that blood repertoires may reflect thyroid immune responses. A model built on a 13 V-J signature distinguished ophthalmopathy from stable hyperthyroidism, reaching around 90% sensitivity and around 81% specificity in cross-validation and 80%/75% in testing. In validation, the model predicted progression to ophthalmopathy a median of about 6 months before onset, with roughly 71% sensitivity and roughly 73% specificity. To identify distinguishing TCR V-J signatures, a discovery cohort of some 99 patients was used, comprising roughly 45 with Graves' ophthalmopathy and some 57 with stable Graves' hyperthyroidism. Prospective prediction of ophthalmopathy was tested in an independent validation cohort of fewer than 20 hyperthyroidism patients and 17 patients who later progressed to ophthalmopathy. For training and testing, the approximately 92 patients in the discovery cohort were randomly divided in a 7:3 ratio. In about 6 Graves' hyperthyroidism patients, the study also compared T-cell repertoires from thyroid tissue with T-cell repertoires from blood. After sampling, hyperthyroidism patients received methimazole starting at 30 mg daily, and ophthalmopathy patients received high-dose intravenous methylprednisolone. The libraries were constructed in a second round of multiplex PCR and then size-selected and purified. Sequencing of the libraries was done on an Illumina HiSeq2000 using paired-end 100 bp reads. SOAPnuke was used to process the raw data, removing reads that contained adapters or uncalled bases, had a mean Phred below 15, or lacked an exact match to the constant primer or identifier. High-quality paired reads were merged using COPE v1.2.5, and each unique nucleotide sequence was defined as a clonotype. MiTCR v1.1 was used to align clonotypes to the IMGT TRBV, TRBD and TRBJ reference segments. The analysis included only V-J combinations with a frequency above 0.0001, which together covered around 99% of the repertoires. The TCS score was defined as the ratio of F50 (clonal expansion) to E x V (chaos), calculated using BLOSUM62-based TCRdist between CDR3 peptides within each V-J. Welch's t-statistics and random forest reduced 450 to 600 V-J features to 13, which were used in a naive Bayes classifier (R e1071). No statistical method was used to set the sample size in advance, and investigators knew the group allocation. The paper reports TCR Vbeta CDR3 sequencing of over 130 peripheral blood samples: approximately 41 ophthalmopathy, around 80 hyperthyroidism and about 17 progressor patients.

The receptor comes from a woman aged 25-40 years with Graves disease. Donor details come from another sample of the same person, matched by shared clones. The sequencing used peripheral blood mononuclear cells (PBMCs), collected at new diagnosis, from a patient treated with antithyroid drugs. The sequence links TRBV6-2 or TRBV6-3 to TRBJ1-1, with TRBD1 as a weak D call on 5 bases. The CDR3 corresponds to CASTRDFNTEVFF. The DNA sequence is TGTGCCAGCACCCGGGACTTTAACACTGAAGTTTTCTTT.